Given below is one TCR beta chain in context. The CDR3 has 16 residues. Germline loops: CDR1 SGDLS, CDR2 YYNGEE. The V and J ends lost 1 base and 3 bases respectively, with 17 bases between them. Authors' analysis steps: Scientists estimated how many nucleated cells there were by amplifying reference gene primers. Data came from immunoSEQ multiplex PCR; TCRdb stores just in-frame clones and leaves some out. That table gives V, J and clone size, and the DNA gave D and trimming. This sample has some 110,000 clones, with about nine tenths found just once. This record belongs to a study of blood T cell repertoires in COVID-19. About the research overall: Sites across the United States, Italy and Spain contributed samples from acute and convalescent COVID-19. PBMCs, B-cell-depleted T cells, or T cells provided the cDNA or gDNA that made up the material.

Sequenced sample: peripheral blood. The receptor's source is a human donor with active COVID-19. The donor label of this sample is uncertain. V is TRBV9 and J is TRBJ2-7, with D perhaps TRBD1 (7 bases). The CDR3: CASSVHGPGGGYEQYF. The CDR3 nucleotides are TGTGCCAGCAGCGTACACGGGCCAGGGGGAGGCTACGAGCAGTACTTC.